This T cell receptor (beta chain) was profiled in a study of cytomegalovirus exposure and HLA in healthy donors (TCRdb year 2017). With respect to the entire study: An earlier analysis of several hundred of the donors reported 250 to 350 Gb of sequence data and approximately 110 million unique TCR beta sequences from some 180 million T cells. Using immunosequencing, the study profiled T cell repertoires from approximately 700 subjects and related those repertoires to cytomegalovirus serostatus. Donor age, sex, ethnicity and CMV serostatus were collected together with the repertoire data. Typing coverage differed by locus: A, B, C, DRB1 and DQB1 were typed in roughly 620-640 donors, DQA1 in 500 to 550, DPA1 in 600 to 610, and DPB1 in just under 480. The study aimed to test whether signatures of past pathogen exposure could be identified by cataloging public T cell receptors. Roughly five DR-DQ haplotypes were treated as single units for association and clustering because of strong linkage in the cohort. On average, 235,054 unique TCR beta nucleotide sequences were sequenced per donor among fewer than 500 genotyped donors of the cohort, with about 19% of those sequences being non-productive. An early release that covered about 600 HLA-typed donors contained approximately 320 gigabases of sequencing data and some 87 million unique TCR sequences. HLA typing included class I and class II loci at four-digit resolution. To predict cytomegalovirus infection status, the study brought together high-throughput TCR immunosequencing, statistical association of individual TCRs with disease status, and machine learning. All discovery cohort repertoires had been generated using a single sequencing platform. A later analysis re-analyzed previously published TCR beta repertoires from roughly 600 donors and added high-resolution HLA genotyping to study TCR occurrence patterns. Among the approximately 400 genotyped donors, approximately 81% belonged to the genetic ancestry cluster associated with self-reported Caucasian donors. Rather than using new phenotypic data, the later analysis identified candidate immune exposures from TCR beta sequences and from how often those sequences occurred across donors. To decide whether each TCR beta V gene segment behaved as functional or pseudogenic, an earlier analysis of 587 of the donors relied on high-throughput TCR beta sequencing. In a later genetic analysis, genome-wide SNP genotypes for about 55% of the roughly 670 donors were used, and that subset was treated as a discovery cohort. In addition to the first cohort of about 650 subjects, a separate validation cohort of approximately 110 different subjects was used.

The cohort consisted of 650 to 700 healthy bone marrow donors. All cohort members were sampled while nominally healthy, although unrecorded immune exposures were likely present. The donor was CMV seropositive and belonged to the group of 270 or so seropositive cohort members. Every donor gave a peripheral blood sample, and the peripheral blood mononuclear cells from that sample were used for TCR beta sequencing. The Qiagen DNeasy Blood Extraction Kit was used to extract genomic DNA from the blood cell samples. The library came from the immunoSEQ multiplex PCR assay. The multiplex PCR relied on a mix of 60 forward primers for TCR Vbeta segments and 13 reverse primers for TCR Jbeta segments. A multiplex PCR assay on genomic DNA amplified the CDR3 region of rearranged TCR beta genes. On the Illumina HiSeq System, the amplified TCR beta libraries were sequenced as 87-base-pair reads. The paper's data handling went like this. A later analysis tallied 80 million to 95 million unique TCR beta chains across the approximately 670 repertoires, and around 9.9 million of those chains were shared by two or more donors. To remove PCR and sequencing errors, raw reads were error-corrected and collapsed into unique sequences using a nearest-neighbor algorithm that merged closely related sequences. CDR3 sequences were aligned to IMGT reference sequences to assign V, D and J gene segments. For a sequence to be retained, a match of at least six nucleotides was required to both a V gene segment and a J gene segment. A rearrangement was called productive if the CDR3 had no stop codons and remained in frame with V and J, and every other rearrangement was called non-productive. CDR3 was defined according to IMGT convention as the region running from the second conserved V-encoded cysteine to the conserved J-encoded phenylalanine. In an earlier analysis of more than 550 of the donors, sequences lacking an unambiguous match to a single V gene segment were excluded. In an earlier analysis of roughly 600 of the donors, a V segment was called functional when productive rearrangements were above 56.7%, and segregating when the standard deviation between donors exceeded 5%. A statistical classification framework was built to diagnose cytomegalovirus status from the catalog of TCR beta chain sequences. In a later analysis, TCR nucleotide sequences were compared against IMGT/GENE-DB human TR gene sequences so that V and J genes could be assigned. In a later analysis, CDR3 sequences and most-parsimonious VDJ recombination scenarios were assigned using the TCRdist pipeline. In a later analysis, each TCR beta chain was defined by its CDR3 amino acid sequence together with its V-gene family, and reads lacking a unique V-gene family were excluded. To address suspected cross-contamination and a sequencing artifact, a later analysis removed 592 highly shared, low-generation-probability nucleotide sequences. A later analysis calculated a clonal expansion index for each public chain from normalized within-repertoire ranks of inferred template counts. In a later analysis, generation probabilities were computed using a VDJ recombination model fitted to out-of-frame rearrangements, and the results were checked against IGoR. A later analysis scored TCR-TCR, TCR-HLA and TCR-CMV co-occurrence with hypergeometric tests, applying a repertoire-size bias correction to TCR pairs. False discovery rates were estimated in a later analysis by permuting HLA or CMV assignments 20 times. A later analysis grouped co-occurring TCRs with DBSCAN, adding TCRdist sequence similarity when clustering within HLA-allele-positive subsets. Repertoires with fewer than 30,000 or more than 120,000 public chains were left out of co-occurrence clustering, as were five repertoires with anomalous nucleotide sharing. This immuneACCESS table, as held by TCRdb, lists in-frame sequences with V and J called but not all clones. Of the missing ones, under half trace to an unresolved V gene in checked studies; the others have no known cause. V, J and clone size reflect that table, while D and trimming were determined from the DNA. This sample is represented by under 200,000 clones; 80% to 85% of them were singletons. Around 0.91% of the sample is held by the ten biggest clonotypes.

In the case of this clone: Its antigen is unknown. No clone much larger than this one lies a single base away; base qualities are absent.

The paper as a whole reports these results and caveats: According to a later analysis, parvovirus B19, influenza, CMV and Epstein-Barr virus appeared linked to several top co-occurrence clusters. Three of the identified cytomegalovirus-associated TCR beta chains were confirmed in vitro to be specific for cytomegalovirus antigens. Linkage disequilibrium might explain the correlated functional status among segregating V segments, but an unknown experimental factor could not be ruled out. Strong co-occurrence of HLA alleles, especially DR and DQ, made assigning TCR associations to individual alleles difficult. The earlier analysis of 450 to 700 of the donors excluded seventeen rarely observed V segments, including chromosome 9 orphons, because counts were too low. The sequencing pipeline was judged likely to have produced a cluster of highly shared sequence variants as a technical artifact. For the cohort, immune exposure information was limited to CMV serostatus. The cohort was sequenced for TCR beta chains only, and without alpha or paired-chain data the features that could be detected were limited. V-gene and J-gene trimming of TCR beta chains was associated with a missense DCLRE1C variant in a later genetic analysis, and the association was replicated in an independent cohort. Specific HLA alleles were associated with 15,000 to 20,000 TCR beta sequences at a false discovery rate of 0.05 in a later analysis. Most TCR sequences were observed very rarely across donors, whereas some public TCRs were present in many individuals. A further reported finding was that TCR beta sequences accurately predicted the HLA-A and HLA-B alleles for most subjects in the first cohort. According to a later analysis, most CMV-associated TCR beta chains appeared to be HLA-restricted, and the HLA associations seemed to be driven largely by CMV exposure. Roughly uniform sequencing depth across donors was assumed in presence/absence analyses, although this assumption may not hold. The authors suggested that the approach could potentially be generalized to other disease states and immunological phenotypes. In the study, around 160 TCR beta chains were listed as associated with cytomegalovirus. Broadly in line with IMGT annotations, most TCR beta V segments showed up in productive rearrangements about 87% or about 30% of the time in an earlier analysis of approximately 600 of the donors. A later genetic analysis reported fewer N-insertions in productive TCRs among donors in an Asian-associated ancestry cluster than the approximately 700-donor mean. Because some donors lacked HLA typing at each locus, the association tests relied only on the typed subset. In a later analysis, TCR association rates were found to vary across HLA loci, with the most associated TCRs seen for DRB1 alleles and the fewest for HLA-C alleles. The classifier was reported to diagnose cytomegalovirus status with high specificity and sensitivity in both the original and validation cohorts. In a later analysis, HLA-associated TCR beta chains were found to be more clonally expanded and to have lower generation probabilities than equally common non-associated chains. The 87-base-pair reads could not distinguish some IMGT-functional V segments, including TRBV6-2 and TRBV6-3, so those segments were excluded.

Including cysteine and phenylalanine, the CDR3 has 14 amino acids. CDR3 DNA only is kept here, 42 bases in frame from base 1. V is pared back by 2 bases and J by 2 bases, with 7 bases lying between the germline termini. CDR1 SGDLS and CDR2 YYNGEE were looked up in the germline V gene. The chain links TRBV9 with TRBJ2-2; no D gene can be assigned with confidence. Sequencing was done on a sample of PBMCs. This clonotype was sampled from a girl aged 2 to 10 in good health and CMV-seropositive. At the DNA level, the sequence is TGTGCCAGCAGCGTGCCGACTAACACCGGGGAGCTGTTTTTT. It translates to CASSVPTNTGELFF.